A selection of T cell receptor beta chains follows, all from one sample in a study of CD8+CD57+ T cells in acquired aplastic anemia. TCRdb fed the reads into MiXCR, producing one record per CDR3 protein. The sample carries some 220,000 distinct CDR3 sequences, 34% recorded once. The sample was sorted CD4+, CD8+, or CD8+CD57+ T cells (not recorded which) from PBMCs. The receptors stem from a human donor in good health, serving as a control. Both conserved end residues are trimmed from each CDR3.

J gene	V gene	CDR3 protein
TRBJ2-2	TRBV6-1	ASRPDTNTGELF
TRBJ2-3	TRBV30	AWSPGAGIQDTQY
TRBJ2-3	TRBV11-1	ASSIAGGQDTQY
TRBJ2-3	TRBV12-3/TRBV12-4	ASRASGGADTQY
TRBJ1-1	TRBV12-3/TRBV12-4	ASSYTIPTEAF
TRBJ2-3	TRBV18	ASSPSGDTQY
TRBJ2-1	TRBV10-3	AISAGWHNEQF
TRBJ2-3	TRBV19	ASSMTGSTDTQY
TRBJ2-3	TRBV20-1	SAYGPIITDTQY
TRBJ2-5	TRBV7-9	ASSLGRQFGETQY
TRBJ1-1	TRBV5-6	ASSLTRANMNTEAF
TRBJ2-7	TRBV5-1	ASTPGLAVLGTYEQY
TRBJ1-1	TRBV19	ASSIRGATEAF
TRBJ1-5	TRBV6-5	ASSYGGTQPQH
TRBJ2-7	TRBV25-1	ASSLVASGRQEDEQY
TRBJ1-1	TRBV7-2	ASSFSGYGANTEAF
TRBJ1-6	TRBV7-9	ASSPRTGNYSPLH
TRBJ1-1	TRBV2	ASRGQGVAF
TRBJ2-5	TRBV20-1	SAFPGVARETQY
TRBJ1-6	TRBV10-1	ASSEGTSPLH
TRBJ1-2	TRBV29-1	SVENNPGLKGYT
TRBJ2-1	TRBV6-2/TRBV6-3	ASSYSKARGIHNAQF
TRBJ2-7	TRBV29-1	SVEDGPYYEQY
TRBJ1-5	TRBV11-2	ASSLDLVQPQH
TRBJ1-2	TRBV18	ASSSTGTSYGYT
TRBJ1-1	TRBV20-1	SAHTGMDTEAF
TRBJ2-1	TRBV6-1	ASSPVGQGLGEQF
TRBJ1-6	TRBV6-5	ASSYPGTDDSPLH
TRBJ2-7	TRBV19	ASSIQTTGQGYEQY
TRBJ1-1	TRBV2	ASSERGQGGTEAF
TRBJ2-5	TRBV5-1	ASSLGLAGAETQY
TRBJ1-6	TRBV5-1	ASSPQGSVNSPLH
TRBJ2-5	TRBV15	ATSRAALGRETQY
TRBJ1-1	TRBV7-9	ASSLYRLGGWNTEAF
TRBJ2-5	TRBV7-8	ASSLVPYPQETQY
TRBJ1-5	TRBV12-3/TRBV12-4	ASSLGQVGQPQH